These T cell receptor beta chains were read from a single sample in a study of blood T cell repertoires in COVID-19. Data came from immunoSEQ multiplex PCR; TCRdb stores just in-frame clones and leaves some out. Here the sample spans around 290,000 clones, about 88% being singletons. The sample taken for sequencing was peripheral blood. These receptors were taken from a woman aged 70-85 years with COVID-19, enrolled during active disease. Both conserved end residues are part of each CDR3. Each record gives: V gene, CDR3 length, J gene, clone size, CDR3 protein. Only some rows state a clone size, as once, few, many or a class for expanded clones.

V gene: TRBV5-8; CDR3 length: 14; J gene: TRBJ1-4; clone size: -; CDR3 protein: CASSFRTGYEKLFF
V gene: TRBV4-3; CDR3 length: 15; J gene: TRBJ1-1; clone size: -; CDR3 protein: CASSQDQGADTEAFF
V gene: TRBV6-2/TRBV6-3; CDR3 length: 16; J gene: TRBJ2-3; clone size: few; CDR3 protein: CASSMTSGGSTDTQYF
V gene: TRBV7-9; CDR3 length: 12; J gene: TRBJ1-6; clone size: -; CDR3 protein: CASSFPDSPLHF
V gene: TRBV19; CDR3 length: 14; J gene: TRBJ2-2; clone size: -; CDR3 protein: CASSIQVYTGELFF
V gene: TRBV7-2; CDR3 length: 13; J gene: TRBJ2-5; clone size: -; CDR3 protein: CASSPDRQETQYF
V gene: TRBV6-5; CDR3 length: 14; J gene: TRBJ1-5; clone size: -; CDR3 protein: CASSYGQGNQPQHF
V gene: TRBV6-1; CDR3 length: 15; J gene: TRBJ2-7; clone size: -; CDR3 protein: CASSETGTATYEQYF
V gene: TRBV4-3; CDR3 length: 15; J gene: TRBJ2-3; clone size: -; CDR3 protein: CANSLLSGVVDTQYF
V gene: TRBV3-1/TRBV3-2; CDR3 length: 14; J gene: TRBJ2-7; clone size: -; CDR3 protein: CASSQAWPAYEQYF
V gene: TRBV28; CDR3 length: 12; J gene: TRBJ1-2; clone size: few; CDR3 protein: CASSDRLYGYTF
V gene: TRBV6-1; CDR3 length: 18; J gene: TRBJ1-6; clone size: few; CDR3 protein: CASSEAIWSSGANSPLHF
V gene: TRBV14; CDR3 length: 15; J gene: TRBJ1-6; clone size: -; CDR3 protein: CASSLKEGARSPLHF
V gene: TRBV7-2; CDR3 length: 16; J gene: TRBJ1-3; clone size: -; CDR3 protein: CASSIQGTDSGNTIYF
V gene: TRBV30; CDR3 length: 13; J gene: TRBJ2-5; clone size: -; CDR3 protein: CAWSEGGQETQYF
V gene: TRBV19; CDR3 length: 14; J gene: TRBJ1-5; clone size: -; CDR3 protein: CASSFLSRSQPQHF
V gene: TRBV4-2; CDR3 length: 19; J gene: TRBJ2-2; clone size: -; CDR3 protein: CASSRKKATSGGTTGELFF
V gene: TRBV24-1; CDR3 length: 14; J gene: TRBJ1-2; clone size: -; CDR3 protein: CATSEGTGYYGYTF
V gene: TRBV4-1; CDR3 length: 13; J gene: TRBJ2-7; clone size: -; CDR3 protein: CASSQDLTYEQYF
V gene: TRBV5-8; CDR3 length: 15; J gene: TRBJ2-1; clone size: -; CDR3 protein: CASSQGAGKYNEQFF
V gene: TRBV5-8; CDR3 length: 13; J gene: TRBJ2-5; clone size: -; CDR3 protein: CASSLASVETQYF
V gene: TRBV29-1; CDR3 length: 12; J gene: TRBJ2-3; clone size: -; CDR3 protein: CSVLWGADTQYF
V gene: TRBV24-1; CDR3 length: 14; J gene: TRBJ2-3; clone size: -; CDR3 protein: CATSDPTGTDTQYF
V gene: TRBV4-2; CDR3 length: 16; J gene: TRBJ2-1; clone size: -; CDR3 protein: CASSQDIQRGLNEQFF